The 26 T cell receptor beta chains reported below all come from one sample, sequenced in a study of CD8 T cells in Susac syndrome. The RNA, about 0.45 to 1 ug, was put through reverse transcription using random hexamers. TCRdb fed the immunoSEQ multiplex PCR reads into MiXCR, producing one record per CDR3 protein. The table records roughly 110,000 distinct CDR3 sequences, 80% to 95% of them present only once. What was sequenced was CD4+ T cells from PBMCs. These TCRs come from a human donor in good health.

The chain is built from TRBV4-1 and TRBJ2-7; D remains unclear. The CDR3 extends over 13 amino acids. V was trimmed by 0 bases and J by 5 bases, leaving 8 bases between them. The V gene's germline CDR1 is MGHRA and CDR2 YSYEKL. The DNA for the CDR3 is TGCGCCAGCAGCCAAGATCCGGGCGACGAGCAGTACTTC. Translated, it gives CASSQDPGDEQYF.

The V and J genes are TRBV6-6 and TRBJ2-1; D uncertain. V lost 2 bases and J 6 bases, leaving 17 bases between the germline ends. The CDR3 has 16 residues. Germline CDR1 is MNHNY and CDR2 is SVGAGI (reference sequence). CDR3 in DNA: TGTGCCAGCAGTTACCCGTCTAGGAAGCCGAGCAATGAGCAGTTCTTC. Protein: CASSYPSRKPSNEQFF.

The chain recombines TRBV5-1 with TRBJ2-1; D not resolved. Deletions cut 4 bases from V and 6 bases from J, with 17 bases between. The CDR3 length is 15 residues. The germline CDR1 and CDR2 sequences are SGHRS and YFSETQ. CDR3: CASSLEIGKGNEQFF. The CDR3 DNA sequence: TGCGCCAGCAGCCTGGAGATAGGGAAGGGCAATGAGCAGTTCTTC.

The V and J genes are TRBV2 and TRBJ1-4, with TRBD1 as a possible D gene (5 bases). The CDR3 is 15 residues long. Trimming took 6 bases from V and 0 from J, leaving 11 bases between them. CDR1 and CDR2 (germline): SNHLY, FYNNEI. The CDR3 sequence is CASRGLVATNEKLFF. For the CDR3, the DNA is TGTGCCAGCAGGGGACTCGTTGCAACTAATGAAAAACTGTTTTTT.

The rearrangement joins TRBV7-9 to TRBJ1-1; 7 bases align to TRBD1. Germline CDR1 SEHNR, CDR2 FQNEAQ (reference sequence). V gave up 5 bases and J gave up 1 base; unmatched junction bases: 4. The CDR3 loop spans 14 amino acids. The CDR3 region has the DNA TGTGCCAGCAGCCGAGGGGACAGGAACACTGAAGCTTTCTTT. Residues: CASSRGDRNTEAFF.

V usage is TRBV4-1 and J usage is TRBJ2-3; no definite D call. The CDR3 is 16 residues long. Trimming removed 0 bases from V and 6 bases from J, with 16 bases in between. CDR1 is MGHRA, CDR2 YSYEKL, per germline. The CDR3 is CASSQDNRPGFDTQYF. In DNA form, the CDR3 reads TGCGCCAGCAGCCAAGATAATCGGCCGGGCTTTGATACGCAGTATTTT.

The J gene is TRBJ1-3, the V gene TRBV3-1; weak D call: TRBD1 (6 bases). The V and J ends lost 4 bases and 5 bases respectively, with 18 bases between them. Germline-derived CDR1 and CDR2 are LGHDT and YNNKEL (reference sequence). This CDR3 is built from 16 residues. Here the CDR3 reads CASSPAPQGSRNTIYF. CDR3 coding DNA: TGTGCCAGCAGCCCCGCGCCACAGGGATCTAGAAACACCATATATTTT.

The chain combines TRBV29-1 with TRBJ2-5, with a weak D call TRBD2 (5 bases). V shed 7 bases and J shed 2 bases, with 11 bases lying between them. The length of the CDR3 is 12 residues. Germline V gene sequence: CDR1 SQVTM, CDR2 ANQGSEA. CDR3 in amino acids: CSAAPGQETQYF. CDR3 in DNA: TGCAGCGCTGCACCGGGACAAGAGACCCAGTACTTC.

The chain uses TRBV20-1 and TRBJ1-3, with a possible D match to TRBD1 (5 bases). This CDR3 region has 14 residues. Germline V lookup: CDR1 DFQATT, CDR2 SNEGSKA (reference sequence). V gave up 7 bases and J gave up 3 bases, with 16 bases separating them. This chain's CDR3 is CSVTDQGRGNTIYF. The CDR3 DNA follows: TGCAGTGTCACAGACCAGGGACGTGGAAACACCATATATTTT.

V and J are TRBV7-2 and TRBJ1-2; 10 bases map to TRBD1. The CDR3 is made up of 15 amino acids. The germline V gene has CDR1 SGHTA and CDR2 FQGNSA. V lost 6 bases to trimming and J lost 8 bases; unmatched junction nucleotides: 12. CDR3 in amino acids: CASRTGTGAFSGYTF. The CDR3 nucleotides are TGTGCCAGCAGAACAGGGACAGGGGCATTTTCGGGCTACACCTTC.

The V and J genes are TRBV30 and TRBJ1-4, with D uncertain. V was shortened by 0 bases and J by 0 bases, with 5 bases between the two germline ends. Germline V gene data show CDR1 as GTSNPN and CDR2 as SVGIG (reference sequence). The CDR3 totals 14 residues. CDR3 bases: TGTGCCTGGAGTGTCACGGCAACTAATGAAAAACTGTTTTTT. Translated, it gives CAWSVTATNEKLFF.

The rearrangement links TRBV27 to TRBJ2-3; unclear D gene. Trimming removed 5 bases from V and 7 bases from J, with 7 bases in between. This CDR3 has 11 amino acids. From germline, CDR1 is MNHEY and CDR2 SMNVEV (reference sequence). The CDR3 nucleotides read TGTGCCAGCAGTACCAGGAATACGCAGTATTTT. Translation: CASSTRNTQYF.

The chain couples TRBV3-1 to TRBJ2-4; D not certain. The CDR3 consists of 14 residues. CDR1 is LGHDT, CDR2 YNNKEL, per germline (reference sequence). The ends were cut back, 6 bases at V and 10 bases at J, with 19 bases in the middle. CDR3 bases: TGTGCCAGCAGTTTGACATCGCGACGGCAAATTCAGTACTTC. Protein product: CASSLTSRRQIQYF.

The rearrangement uses TRBV5-6 and TRBJ2-3; perhaps TRBD2 as D (5 bases). The CDR3 length is 13 residues. Per germline, CDR1 SGHDT and CDR2 YYEEEE. Trimming removed 7 bases at V and 4 bases at J, with 13 bases between. CDR3 sequence reads: CASGPQRADTQYF. The CDR3 coding sequence is TGTGCCAGCGGACCCCAGAGGGCAGATACGCAGTATTTT.

The chain is built from TRBV7-2 and TRBJ2-7; no clear D gene. The germline V gene has CDR1 SGHTA and CDR2 FQGNSA. Trimming removed 1 base from V and 3 bases from J, with 10 bases in between. CDR3 length equals 14 residues. The CDR3 DNA sequence: TGTGCCAGCAGCTTAGACACAGCGAACTACGAGCAGTACTTC. Translation gives CASSLDTANYEQYF.

The rearrangement joins TRBV27 to TRBJ2-7; 9 positions agree with TRBD1. Germline V lookup: CDR1 MNHEY, CDR2 SMNVEV (reference sequence). The V gene end was trimmed by 8 bases and the J gene end by 7 bases; junction bases not matched to a gene: 9. CDR3 size: 13 residues. The CDR3 sequence: CASSGTGLLEQYF. CDR3 in DNA: TGTGCCAGCTCCGGGACAGGGCTGCTAGAGCAGTACTTC.

This clonotype was seen only once. This sequence joins TRBV9 and TRBJ2-7; maybe TRBD2 (7 bases). Germline V CDR1 and CDR2: SGDLS, YYNGEE. Trimming left V 4 bases short and J 2 bases short, with 16 bases between. This CDR3 is built from 15 residues. This CDR3 is CASSPAGQPAYEQYF. Here the CDR3 DNA reads TGTGCCAGCAGCCCAGCGGGACAACCAGCCTACGAGCAGTACTTC.

V and J are TRBV6-2 or TRBV6-3 and TRBJ2-1; TRBD2 aligns across 9 bases. CDR1 is MNHEY and CDR2 is SVGEGT in the germline V gene. The V and J ends lost 6 bases and 0 bases, in that order; junction bases with no gene match: 18. The CDR3 is made up of 20 amino acids. The CDR3 here is CASRNDASGDPESSYNEQFF. The CDR3 DNA reads TGTGCCAGCAGAAACGACGCTAGCGGGGACCCCGAAAGCTCCTACAATGAGCAGTTCTTC.

The chain couples TRBV7-2 to TRBJ2-1, with unresolved D. Germline CDR1 SGHTA, CDR2 FQGNSA. Trimming shortened V by 2 bases and J by 3 bases, and 8 bases separated the two germline ends. The CDR3 extends over 14 amino acids. CDR3 sequence: CASSLRDFYNEQFF. The CDR3 region has the DNA TGTGCCAGCAGCTTACGAGATTTCTACAATGAGCAGTTCTTC. The full variable domain, its missing parts supplied by reference TRBV7-2 and TRBJ2-1, is GAGVSQSPSNKVTEKGKDVELRCDPISGHTALYWYRQSLGQGLEFLIYFQGNSAPDKSGLPSDRFSAERTGGSVSTLTIQRTQQEDSAVYLCASSLRDFYNEQFFGPGTRLTVL.

CDR3 nucleotides: TGTGCCTGGACCTCCGCAGGAGGCACTGAAGCTTTCTTT. It specifies CAWTSAGGTEAFF. The chain carries TRBV30 and TRBJ1-1; D remains ambiguous. Germline CDR1 reads GTSNPN; CDR2 reads SVGIG (reference sequence). The CDR3 length is 13 residues. The germline V and J ends were trimmed by 4 bases and 4 bases, with 13 bases remaining between them.

The CDR3 region has the DNA TGTGCCAGCAGCCAAGTGAACACCGGGGAGCTGTTTTTT. Encoded protein: CASSQVNTGELFF. The rearrangement joins TRBV3-1 to TRBJ2-2, with D unclear. The V end lost 1 base, the J end lost 1 base, and 1 base lay between the germline ends. Germline V gene lookup returns CDR1 LGHDT and CDR2 YNNKEL (reference sequence). The CDR3 is 13 amino acids.

The chain couples TRBV29-1 to TRBJ2-2; the match to TRBD2 covers 10 bases. V trimming: 7 bases; J trimming: 5 bases; junction bases outside the gene matches: 10. Germline V lookup: CDR1 SQVTM, CDR2 ANQGSEA. The CDR3 is made up of 15 amino acids. CDR3 region: CSASSGTSATGELFF. The DNA of the CDR3 is TGCAGCGCCTCCTCCGGGACTAGCGCTACCGGGGAGCTGTTTTTT.

For the CDR3, the DNA is TGCGCCAGCAGCGATACGGGGTTCGAAGGGAACGAGCAGTACTTC. This gives the protein CASSDTGFEGNEQYF. The chain recombines TRBV5-1 with TRBJ2-7; D is possibly TRBD2 (5 bases). Trimming left V 4 bases short and J 5 bases short, with 19 bases between. Germline V CDR1 and CDR2: SGHRS, YFSETQ. The length of the CDR3 is 15 residues.

The chain uses TRBV12-3 or TRBV12-4 and TRBJ2-2; a possible D gene is TRBD1 (6 bases). The CDR3 loop spans 16 amino acids. V shed 3 bases and J shed 4 bases, with 15 bases lying between them. The CDR3: CASSFSAGAGTGELFF. The CDR3 DNA sequence: TGTGCCAGCAGTTTCAGTGCAGGGGCGGGCACCGGGGAGCTGTTTTTT.

The J gene is TRBJ2-1, the V gene TRBV7-3; D may be TRBD2 (7 bases). Per germline, CDR1 SGHTA and CDR2 FQGTGA. The V end lost 5 bases, the J end lost 9 bases, and 14 bases lay between the germline ends. The CDR3 loop spans 13 amino acids. CDR3 coding DNA: TGTGCCAGCAGCCCTTGGGGGGGCGCTGAGCAGTTCTTC. This encodes CASSPWGGAEQFF.

J is TRBJ1-2 and V is TRBV19; no firm D call. V was pared by 7 bases and J by 0 bases, with 3 bases between. Germline V gene data show CDR1 as LNHDA and CDR2 as SQIVND (reference sequence). The CDR3 is 11 amino acids. The CDR3 DNA sequence: TGTGCCAGTACGGCTAACTATGGCTACACCTTC. Encoded protein: CASTANYGYTF.